One TCR beta chain is described in this entry. Its antigen is currently unknown. TCRdb used MiXCR to reprocess the RT-PCR reads, holding one entry per CDR3 protein. This table has 650,000 to 800,000 distinct CDR3 sequences, approximately 18% appearing once. These data originate in a study of response to subunit inactivated influenza vaccine. Whole-study results and caveats: That few new T cells are recruited by each seasonal influenza vaccination was the authors' suggestion.

Sequences were derived from PBMCs from blood, sampled about 5 days after vaccination. This sequence was found in a middle-aged man who received an inactivated influenza vaccine.

The DNA of the CDR3 is TGTGCCAGCAGTTACTCGTATTTGGTTGGTAGCGACGAGCAGTACTTC. Amino acid sequence: CASSYSYLVGSDEQYF. The chain employs TRBV6-5 and TRBJ2-7, with D tentatively TRBD2 (5 bases). The CDR3 is made up of 16 amino acids. V lost 0 bases, J lost 5 bases, and 17 bases lay in between. Germline V gives CDR1 MNHEY, CDR2 SVGAGI.